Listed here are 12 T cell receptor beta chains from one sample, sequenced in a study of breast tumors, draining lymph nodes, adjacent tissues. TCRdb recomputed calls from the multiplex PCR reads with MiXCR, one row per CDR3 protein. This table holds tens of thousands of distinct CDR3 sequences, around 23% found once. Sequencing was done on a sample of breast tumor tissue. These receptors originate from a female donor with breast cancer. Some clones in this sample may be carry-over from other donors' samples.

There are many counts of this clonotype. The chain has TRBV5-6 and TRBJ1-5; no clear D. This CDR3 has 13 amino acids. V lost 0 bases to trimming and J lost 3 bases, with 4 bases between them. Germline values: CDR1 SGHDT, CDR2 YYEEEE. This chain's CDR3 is CASSLGHNQPQHF. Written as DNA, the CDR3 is TGTGCCAGCAGCTTGGGACACAATCAGCCCCAGCATTTT.

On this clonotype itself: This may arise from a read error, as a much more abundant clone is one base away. The CDR3 nucleotides are TGTGCCGGCAGCGAGGGCCACAATCTATACTACGAGCAGTACTTC. It yields the protein CAGSEGHNLYYEQYF. The chain recombines TRBV3-1 with TRBJ2-7; the D gene is possibly TRBD2 (5 bases). The CDR3 contains 15 residues. Germline CDR1 reads LGHDT; CDR2 reads YNNKEL (reference sequence).

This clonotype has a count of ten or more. The CDR3 loop is CASSEQAAGANVLTF. CDR3 nucleotide sequence: TGTGCCAGTAGTGAACAGGCCGCGGGGGCCAACGTCCTGACTTTC. The V and J genes are TRBV19 and TRBJ2-6; perhaps TRBD1 as D (5 bases). CDR1 and CDR2 from the germline V gene are LNHDA and SQIVND (reference sequence). CDR3 length: 15 residues. V shed 5 bases and J shed 4 bases, with 12 bases lying between them.

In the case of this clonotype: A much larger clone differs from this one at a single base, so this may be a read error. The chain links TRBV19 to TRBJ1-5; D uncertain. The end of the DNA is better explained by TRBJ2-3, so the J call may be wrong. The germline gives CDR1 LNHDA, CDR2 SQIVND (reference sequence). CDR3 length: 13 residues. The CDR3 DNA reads TGTGCCAGTAGTATAAGGACGAATCAGCCCCAGTATTTT. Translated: CASSIRTNQPQYF.

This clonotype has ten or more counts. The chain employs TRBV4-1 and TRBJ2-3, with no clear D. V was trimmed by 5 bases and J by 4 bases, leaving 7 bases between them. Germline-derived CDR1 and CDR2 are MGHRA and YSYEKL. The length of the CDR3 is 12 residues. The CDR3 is CASSSDADTQYF. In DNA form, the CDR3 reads TGCGCCAGCAGCTCAGATGCAGATACGCAGTATTTT.

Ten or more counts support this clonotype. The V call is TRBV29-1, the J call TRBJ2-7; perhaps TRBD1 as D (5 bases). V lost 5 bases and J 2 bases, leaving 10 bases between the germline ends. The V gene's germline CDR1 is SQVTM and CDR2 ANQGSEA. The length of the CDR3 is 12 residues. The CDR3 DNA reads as TGCAGCGTTCGGGCAGGGACCTACGAGCAGTACTTC. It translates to CSVRAGTYEQYF.

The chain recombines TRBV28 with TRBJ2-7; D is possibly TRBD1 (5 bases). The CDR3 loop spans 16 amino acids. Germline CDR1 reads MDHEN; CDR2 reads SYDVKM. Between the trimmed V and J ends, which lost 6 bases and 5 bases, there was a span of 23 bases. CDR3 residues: CASRFSPDTLLNEQYF. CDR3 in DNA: TGTGCCAGCAGGTTTTCCCCGGACACCCTATTAAACGAGCAGTACTTC.

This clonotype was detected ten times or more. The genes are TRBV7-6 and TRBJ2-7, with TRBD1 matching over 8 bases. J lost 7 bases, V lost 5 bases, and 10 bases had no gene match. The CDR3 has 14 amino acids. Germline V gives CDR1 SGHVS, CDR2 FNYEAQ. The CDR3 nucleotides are TGTGCCAGCAGCCCCGGACAGGGCCTGAGGGAGCAGTACTTC. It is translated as CASSPGQGLREQYF.

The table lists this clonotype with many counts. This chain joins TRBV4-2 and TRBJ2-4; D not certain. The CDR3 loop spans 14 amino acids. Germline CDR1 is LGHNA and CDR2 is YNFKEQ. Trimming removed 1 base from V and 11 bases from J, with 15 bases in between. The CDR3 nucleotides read TGTGCCAGCAGCCAAGGTAACCCGGCAGTCCTTCAGTACTTC. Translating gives CASSQGNPAVLQYF.

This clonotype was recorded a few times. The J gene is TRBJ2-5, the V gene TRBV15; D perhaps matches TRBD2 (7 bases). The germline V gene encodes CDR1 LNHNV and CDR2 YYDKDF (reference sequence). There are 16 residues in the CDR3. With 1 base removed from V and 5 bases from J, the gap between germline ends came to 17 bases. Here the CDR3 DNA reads TGTGCCACCAGCAGAGTTGGAGGGGGGGGATCGGAGACCCAGTACTTC. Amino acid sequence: CATSRVGGGGSETQYF.

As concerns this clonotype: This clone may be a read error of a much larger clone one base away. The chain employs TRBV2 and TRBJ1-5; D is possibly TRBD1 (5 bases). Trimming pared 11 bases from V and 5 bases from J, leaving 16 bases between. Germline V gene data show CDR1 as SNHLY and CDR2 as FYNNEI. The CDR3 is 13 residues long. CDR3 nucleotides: TGTGCCGCGTCAGCGAGGGGATATCAGCCCCAGCATTTT. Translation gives CAASARGYQPQHF.

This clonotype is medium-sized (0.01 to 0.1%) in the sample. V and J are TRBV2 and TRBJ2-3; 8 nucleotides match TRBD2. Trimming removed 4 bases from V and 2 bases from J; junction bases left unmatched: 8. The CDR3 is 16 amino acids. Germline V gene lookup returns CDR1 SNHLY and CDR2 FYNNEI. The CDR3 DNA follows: TGTGCCAGCAGTGTTGGTAGCGGGACCAACACAGATACGCAGTATTTT. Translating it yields CASSVGSGTNTDTQYF.